Reported below is one T cell receptor beta chain. The antigen is undetermined. All gene names here are mouse names. Extracted from the samples, RNA was reverse transcribed into cDNA to serve as the sequencing template. The repertoire was sequenced with immunoSEQ multiplex PCR; TCRdb's copy has only in-frame clones and lacks some. The sample yields approximately 280,000 clones, without any singletons. The source of the sample is a study of CD8+ T cells in alopecia areata. Study background: The roughly 6-11-week-old female C3H/HeJ mice were given skin taken from approximately 6-12-month-old C3H/HeJ graft donors that had spontaneous alopecia. General study results and limits: Greater clonality was observed in lesional scalp samples, especially alopecia totalis/universalis, versus normal scalp. Scalp sequencing also captures normal skin's resident alphabeta T cells. Patients shared TCRs less clearly than mice did, possibly for HLA-related reasons.

Sorting of pooled cutaneous lymph node cells was based on CD4, CD8alpha, NKG2D, NKG2ACE and other markers. The TCR sequence derives from a C3H/HeJ mouse with alopecia areata. This strain's MHC haplotype is H2-k. The sample consisted of CD4+ T cells sorted from a lymph node.

The CDR3 bases that were read are TGTGCCAGCAGCCAAGATAACCAGAACACA. Amino acids: CASSQDNQNT. In full, the CDR3 is CASSQDNQNTEVFF. The chain uses TRBV5 and TRBJ1-1; D gene uncertain. The read ends 4 residues early relative to the CDR3; the germline J gene fills the gap. CDR3 size: 14 residues. V lost 0 bases to trimming and J lost 0 bases, with 5 bases between them. CDR1 LGHNA and CDR2 YNLKQL come from the germline V gene (reference sequence).